This TCR beta chain stems from a study of blood T cell repertoires in COVID-19. At the level of the study: The analysed material was cDNA or gDNA that came from T cells, B-cell-depleted T cells, or PBMCs.

Methods used by the authors: Reference gene primer amplification gave nucleated cell count estimates. Measured with immunoSEQ multiplex PCR; TCRdb has only the in-frame clones, and not every one. The D gene and trimming were derived from the DNA, and the V and J assignments and clone size from that table. This table holds 150,000 to 200,000 clones, roughly 85% found once. V was trimmed by 0 bases and J by 3 bases, leaving 6 bases between them. The CDR3 consists of 13 residues. Germline values: CDR1 LNHNV, CDR2 YYDKDF (reference sequence). The rearrangement links TRBV15 to TRBJ2-7; D not certain. The specimen sequenced was peripheral blood. This clonotype was sampled from a man aged 55 to 70 with active or convalescent COVID-19. DNA of the CDR3: TGTGCCACCAGCAGAGATCCCAGCTACGAGCAGTACTTC. Its translation: CATSRDPSYEQYF.